This TCR beta chain was observed in a study of response to subunit inactivated influenza vaccine listed by TCRdb under 2018. The study in broad terms: Deep quantitative profiling of the T cell receptor repertoire was used in the study to follow responses to a trivalent subunit inactivated influenza vaccine. Study-level results and caveats: The authors suggested that each seasonal influenza vaccination may recruit only a limited number of new T cells.

Preparation of the library involved RT-PCR. Sequencer: Illumina HiSeq 2500. TCRdb reprocessed the public reads (quality trimming at Q25 with fastp, clone calling with MiXCR) and kept in-frame beta chains. Duplicate CDR3 protein sequences are folded into a single record with the most common DNA and genes. For this sample the table gives about 530,000 distinct CDR3 sequences, of which 12% were detected only once. The biggest ten clones account for about 9.4% of the sample. This clonotype was counted at least ten times. There is no known antigen for this receptor. Within one base of it there is no much larger clone, and no base qualities were kept. The CDR3 numbers 14 residues from cysteine through phenylalanine. The DNA shown is the 42-base CDR3, in frame from base 1. The germline V gene gives CDR1 as SQVTM and CDR2 as ANQGSEA. V loses 6 bases at its end and J loses 0 bases; junction bases beyond the gene matches: 6.

The input for sequencing was PBMCs from blood, taken on the day of vaccination. This sequence originates from a man aged 45-65 years who received an inactivated influenza vaccine. Donor details come from another sample of the same person, matched by shared clones. The chain joins TRBV29-1 to TRBJ2-3, with 7 bases in between that match TRBD1. CDR3 protein: CSVAGTDSTDTQYF. The DNA sequence reads TGCAGCGTCGCTGGGACAGATAGCACAGATACGCAGTATTTT.